Listed here is a single T cell receptor (beta chain). Its antigen is as yet unknown. Single viable CD3+CD4+CD8-CD45RO+ cells were sorted as the memory CD4+ T cells. The entry originates in a study of memory CD4+ T cells and cytomegalovirus serostatus. Here immunoSEQ multiplex PCR was the method, and the copy in TCRdb shows in-frame clones only, minus some. The sample records about 40,000 clones, about 85% being singletons. Notes on the study in general: Suggested: most of the CMV-linked TCR signature lies in CD4+ memory cells.

The V and J ends lost 4 bases and 2 bases, in that order; junction bases with no gene match: 3. Germline V CDR1 and CDR2: SGHDT, YYEEEE. The CDR3 length is 15 residues. Sample: memory CD4+ T cells from blood. The chain has TRBV5-6 and TRBJ2-2; TRBD1 matches at 9 bases. This TCR was sampled from an adult in good health and CMV-seronegative. CDR3 bases: TGTGCCAGCAGCCGGGACAGGGCAAACACCGGGGAGCTGTTTTTT. It is translated as CASSRDRANTGELFF.